Listed below are T cell receptor beta chains from one sample, sequenced in a study of T-cell reconstitution after alpha-beta-depleted transplantation in children. TCRdb re-called the PCR reads through MiXCR, storing one row per CDR3 protein. Found here are some 500,000 distinct CDR3 sequences, around 16% of them singletons; the top ten hold 3% to 4%. The source material was PBMCs from the stem cell graft donor, sampled from the stem cell graft. The receptor set was obtained from a human donor who donated a stem cell graft to a child with acute lymphoblastic leukemia. Each CDR3 is given with its conserved first and last residue. A D gene is named only where the DNA matches it firmly. A clone size is listed for some rows: how often the clone was seen (once, few, many), or a class if it is expanded.

v_gene,j_gene,abundance,d_gene,CDR3nt,CDR3aa
TRBV25-1,TRBJ2-7,few,.,TGTGCCAGCAGTGAAGAGCCAGGGGCCTCCTACGAGCAGTACTTC,CASSEEPGASYEQYF
TRBV20-1,TRBJ2-7,few,.,TGCAGTGCTAGCGGCCTCAGCTCCTACGAGCAGTACTTC,CSASGLSSYEQYF
TRBV29-1,TRBJ2-3,few,.,TGCAGCGTTGTATTGGACCTAGGGAGGACAGATACGCAGTATTTT,CSVVLDLGRTDTQYF
TRBV5-1,TRBJ2-1,.,TRBD1,TGCGCCAGCAGCTTGGGGGACAGGGGTAATGAGCAGTTCTTC,CASSLGDRGNEQFF
TRBV7-9,TRBJ2-3,.,TRBD2,TGTGCCAGCGGGTTAGCGGGAGTAGAAGATACGCAGTATTTT,CASGLAGVEDTQYF
TRBV10-3,TRBJ2-7,.,TRBD1,TGTGCCATCAGTGAAGGACAGGGCTACGAGCAGTACTTC,CAISEGQGYEQYF
TRBV5-6,TRBJ2-2,few,.,TGTGCCAGCAGCCGATACACTAGCACCGGGGAGCTGTTTTTT,CASSRYTSTGELFF
TRBV6-1,TRBJ2-3,.,.,TGTGCCAGCAGCCCCCGTCTCTCCCAGTTTACAGATACGCAGTATTTT,CASSPRLSQFTDTQYF
TRBV12-3/TRBV12-4,TRBJ2-3,.,TRBD2,TGTGCCAGCAGTTTTAACGCGGGAGGGCCGTTGACAGATACGCAGTATTTT,CASSFNAGGPLTDTQYF
TRBV29-1,TRBJ1-1,.,TRBD1,TGCAGCGTTGGGGACAGGGGGTTCCGCTTT,CSVGDRGFRF
TRBV5-6,TRBJ2-1,.,.,TGTGCCAGCAAGAGGTTCGACGGTTGGGAGCAGTTCTTC,CASKRFDGWEQFF
TRBV10-2,TRBJ2-3,.,TRBD1,TGCGCCAGCAGTGAACCGGGACAGAGGCTAGATACGCAGTATTTT,CASSEPGQRLDTQYF
TRBV27,TRBJ2-6,.,TRBD1,TGTGCCAGCGGCGGACAGGATGCCAACGTCCTGACTTTC,CASGGQDANVLTF
TRBV7-9,TRBJ1-2,few,TRBD1,TGTGCCAGCAGCCGAGCGGGGACAGGGGACGGTAGTGGCTACACCTTC,CASSRAGTGDGSGYTF
TRBV29-1,TRBJ1-1,few,TRBD1,TGCAGCGCGGGACAGGGGGGAACTGAAGCTTTCTTT,CSAGQGGTEAFF
TRBV6-1,TRBJ2-2,.,TRBD2,TGTGCCAGCAGTGAAGCCCGGGGAGGGGTCACCGGGGAGCTGTTTTTT,CASSEARGGVTGELFF
TRBV4-1,TRBJ2-2,few,TRBD1,TGCGCCAGCAGCCAAAAACCGACAGGGCGGTTGGTGTTTTTT,CASSQKPTGRLVFF
TRBV18,TRBJ1-2,.,.,TGTGCCAGCTCACCCTCGACAAGGAACTATGGCTACACCTTC,CASSPSTRNYGYTF
TRBV28,TRBJ2-7,few,TRBD1,TGTGCCAGCAGCTACAGGGGCGTAAAGTCCTACGAGCAGTACTTC,CASSYRGVKSYEQYF
TRBV29-1,TRBJ2-7,few,.,TGCAGCGTTGAAGTGGTACGGGACGGCTACGAGCAGTACTTC,CSVEVVRDGYEQYF
TRBV19,TRBJ2-6,.,.,TGTGCCAGTCAGAGCGGGCACCGCTCCGGGGCCAACGTCCTGACTTTC,CASQSGHRSGANVLTF
TRBV7-3,TRBJ2-3,few,TRBD2,TGTGCCAGCAGCCCTGATTGGGCTAGCGGGAGATATACGCAGTATTTT,CASSPDWASGRYTQYF
TRBV6-2/TRBV6-3,TRBJ1-2,few,.,TGTGCCAGCAGCCGTCAATCCCAAAATGGCTACACCTTC,CASSRQSQNGYTF
TRBV30,TRBJ1-1,.,.,TGTGCCTGGAGTGCGGTATGGGTCGCTTTT,CAWSAVWVAF